The next 4 T cell receptor beta chains were all read from a single sample in a study of T cells in Graves' hyperthyroidism and ophthalmopathy. RNA transcripts provided the source from which TCR beta CDR3 regions were amplified. HTBI primers drove first-round RT-PCR of the TCR CDR3. Each CDR3 protein is one row after TCRdb ran MiXCR on the multiplex PCR reads. The sample shows about 640,000 distinct CDR3 sequences, approximately 14% of them seen only once. Sequences were obtained from blood. The receptors were gathered from a woman aged 45 to 65 with Graves' ophthalmopathy.

This clonotype has a count of ten or more. The chain joins TRBV20-1 to TRBJ1-2; D unclear. With 6 bases removed from V and 0 bases from J, the gap between germline ends came to 14 bases. Per germline, CDR1 DFQATT and CDR2 SNEGSKA (reference sequence). The CDR3 sequence is 14 residues long. The CDR3, as DNA: TGCAGTGCAAGAAGTCCAGATTCTAACTATGGCTACACCTTC. Its protein is CSARSPDSNYGYTF.

This clonotype was seen repeatedly, ten times or more. The chain combines TRBV7-9 with TRBJ2-5, with a weak D call TRBD2 (6 bases). CDR1 is SEHNR and CDR2 is FQNEAQ in the germline V gene (reference sequence). The CDR3 is made up of 15 amino acids. V lost 5 bases, J lost 3 bases, and 16 bases lay in between. The CDR3 coding sequence is TGTGCCAGCAGCGCGAGGGCGGGAAAGGAAGAGACCCAGTACTTC. As protein: CASSARAGKEETQYF.

This clonotype came up many times. V and J are TRBV12-3 or TRBV12-4 and TRBJ2-7; TRBD2 agrees at 10 bases. Trimming cost V 3 bases and J 4 bases; bases outside gene matches: 6. The CDR3 totals 15 residues. The CDR3 coding sequence is TGTGCCAGCAGTTTTAGAGCGGGAGGGCCATACGAGCAGTACTTC. Its translation is CASSFRAGGPYEQYF.

This chain connects TRBV9 to TRBJ1-3; D possibly corresponds to TRBD1 (6 bases). The CDR3 spans 16 residues. V was cut by 1 base and J by 2 bases, with 13 bases left in between. The germline V gene has CDR1 SGDLS and CDR2 YYNGEE. This CDR3 reads CASSVSDSATGNTIYF. Here the CDR3 DNA reads TGTGCCAGCAGCGTATCGGACAGTGCAACTGGAAACACCATATATTTT.